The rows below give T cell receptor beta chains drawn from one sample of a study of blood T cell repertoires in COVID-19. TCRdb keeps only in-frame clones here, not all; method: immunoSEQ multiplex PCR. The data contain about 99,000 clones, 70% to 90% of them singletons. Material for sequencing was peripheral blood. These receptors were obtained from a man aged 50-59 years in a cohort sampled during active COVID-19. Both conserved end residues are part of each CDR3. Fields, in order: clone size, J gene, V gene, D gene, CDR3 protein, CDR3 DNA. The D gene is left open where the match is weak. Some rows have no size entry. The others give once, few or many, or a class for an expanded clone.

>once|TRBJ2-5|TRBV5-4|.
CASSLGQTQETQYF
TGTGCCAGCAGCTTGGGACAGACTCAAGAGACCCAGTACTTC
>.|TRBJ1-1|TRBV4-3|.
CASSQDWVSGTEAFF
TGCGCCAGCAGCCAAGATTGGGTCTCAGGCACTGAAGCTTTCTTT
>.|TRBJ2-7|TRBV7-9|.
CASSPEGLPAEQYF
TGTGCCAGCAGCCCGGAGGGACTTCCCGCAGAGCAGTACTTC
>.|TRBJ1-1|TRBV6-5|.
CASSYEQGGTEAFF
TGTGCCAGCAGTTACGAACAGGGCGGCACTGAAGCTTTCTTT
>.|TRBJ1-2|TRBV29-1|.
CSVEMGGGYTF
TGCAGCGTTGAAATGGGGGGTGGCTACACCTTC
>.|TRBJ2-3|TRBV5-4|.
CASSFRGADTQYF
TGTGCCAGCAGCTTCAGGGGGGCAGATACGCAGTATTTT
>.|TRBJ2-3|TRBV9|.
CASSRGDTQYF
TGTGCCAGCAGCAGGGGAGATACGCAGTATTTT
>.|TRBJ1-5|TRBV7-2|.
CASSQFLRGPQHF
TGTGCCAGCAGCCAATTCCTCAGGGGGCCCCAGCATTTT
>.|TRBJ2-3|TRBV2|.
CASSGQADTQYF
TGTGCCAGCAGCGGACAAGCAGATACGCAGTATTTT
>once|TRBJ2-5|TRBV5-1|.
CASSRSGGQETQYF
TGCGCCAGCAGCCGGAGTGGGGGCCAGGAGACCCAGTACTTC
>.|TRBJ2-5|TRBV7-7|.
CASSPGLQETQYF
TGTGCCAGCAGCCCGGGATTACAAGAGACCCAGTACTTC
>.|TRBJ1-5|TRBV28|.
CASTSRGGINQPQHF
TGTGCCAGCACCTCCCGCGGGGGAATCAATCAGCCCCAGCATTTT
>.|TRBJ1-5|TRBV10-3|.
CAISETEGQPQHF
TGTGCCATCAGTGAAACGGAGGGTCAGCCCCAGCATTTT
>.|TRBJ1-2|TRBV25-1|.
CASTRGERGGGYTF
TGTGCCAGCACCAGGGGCGAACGGGGTGGTGGCTACACCTTC
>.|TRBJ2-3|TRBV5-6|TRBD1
CASSISGQGTDTQYF
TGTGCCAGCAGTATCAGTGGACAGGGAACAGATACGCAGTATTTT
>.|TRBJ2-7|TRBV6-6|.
CASSYSSSSSYEQYF
TGTGCCAGCAGTTACTCGAGCTCTTCTTCCTACGAGCAGTACTTC
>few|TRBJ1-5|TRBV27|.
CASSLREGQPQHF
TGTGCCAGCAGTCTCAGGGAGGGTCAGCCCCAGCATTTT
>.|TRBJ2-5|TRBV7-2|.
CASSLDYQETQYF
TGTGCCAGCAGCTTAGACTACCAAGAGACCCAGTACTTC
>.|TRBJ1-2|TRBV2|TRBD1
CASRVTGTDYGYTF
TGTGCCAGTCGGGTGACAGGGACGGACTATGGCTACACCTTC
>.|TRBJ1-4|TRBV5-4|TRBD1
CASSSKTGLNEKLFF
TGTGCCAGCAGCTCAAAGACAGGGCTTAATGAAAAACTGTTTTTT
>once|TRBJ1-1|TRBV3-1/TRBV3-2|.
CASSPRATNTEAFF
TGTGCCAGCAGCCCGAGAGCTACGAACACTGAAGCTTTCTTT
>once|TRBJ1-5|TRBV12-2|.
CASRLAWEGPSNQPQHF
TGTGCAAGTCGCTTAGCTTGGGAGGGGCCGAGCAATCAGCCCCAGCATTTT
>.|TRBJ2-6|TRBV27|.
CASSSRTVSSGANVLTF
TGTGCCAGCAGTTCCCGGACAGTTTCCTCTGGGGCCAACGTCCTGACTTTC
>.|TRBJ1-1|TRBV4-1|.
CASSQEGVGRGAFF
TGCGCCAGCAGCCAAGAGGGAGTCGGGAGAGGAGCTTTCTTT
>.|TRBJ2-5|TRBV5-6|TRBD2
CASSLDASGEPQYF
TGTGCCAGCAGCTTGGACGCTAGCGGGGAGCCCCAGTACTTC
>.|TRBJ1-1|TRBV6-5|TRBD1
CASLRDRVSTEAFF
TGTGCCAGCCTCCGGGACAGGGTGTCCACTGAAGCTTTCTTT
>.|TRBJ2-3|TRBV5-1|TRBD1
CASSAGQGSNLRADTQYF
TGCGCCAGCAGCGCAGGACAGGGTAGTAATCTCCGCGCAGATACGCAGTATTTT
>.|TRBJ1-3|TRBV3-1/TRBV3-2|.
CASSQGGISSGNTIYF
TGTGCCAGCAGCCAGGGGGGGATCTCCTCTGGAAACACCATATATTTT
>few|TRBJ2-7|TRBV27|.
CASSLKGRDYEQYF
TGTGCCAGCAGTTTAAAGGGGCGGGACTACGAGCAGTACTTC
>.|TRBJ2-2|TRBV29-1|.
CSVVADSTGELFF
TGCAGCGTTGTAGCGGATTCCACCGGGGAGCTGTTTTTT
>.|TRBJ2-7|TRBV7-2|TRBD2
CASSIRLAATYEQYF
TGTGCCAGCAGCATCCGACTAGCGGCTACCTACGAGCAGTACTTC
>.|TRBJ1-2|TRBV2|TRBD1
CASRETGDAHLTF
TGTGCCAGCAGGGAAACAGGGGACGCCCACCTCACCTTC
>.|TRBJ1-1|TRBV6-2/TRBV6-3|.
CASSTNRLRGPEAFF
TGTGCCAGCAGTACCAACCGACTCAGGGGCCCTGAAGCTTTCTTT
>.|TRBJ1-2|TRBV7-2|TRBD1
CASSLGDSGYTF
TGTGCCAGCAGCTTAGGGGACAGTGGCTACACCTTC
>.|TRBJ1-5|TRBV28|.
CASNRPNQPQHF
TGTGCCAGCAACAGGCCAAATCAGCCCCAGCATTTT
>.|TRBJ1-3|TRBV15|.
CATSSDRTVSGNTIYF
TGTGCCACCAGCAGCGACCGGACAGTCTCTGGAAACACCATATATTTT
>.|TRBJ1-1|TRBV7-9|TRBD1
CASSLQGAGNTEAFF
TGTGCCAGCAGCTTACAGGGGGCCGGGAACACTGAAGCTTTCTTT
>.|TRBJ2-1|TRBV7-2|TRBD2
CASPLARGRGSEQFF
TGTGCCAGCCCCTTGGCGCGGGGGAGAGGGAGTGAGCAGTTCTTC
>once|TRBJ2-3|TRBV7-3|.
CASSLGGATDTQYF
TGTGCCAGCAGCTTAGGTGGAGCCACAGATACGCAGTATTTT
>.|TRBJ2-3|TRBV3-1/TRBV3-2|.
CASSQNSIGTDTQYF
TGTGCCAGCAGCCAAAACTCAATCGGGACAGATACGCAGTATTTT
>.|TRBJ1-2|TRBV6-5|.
CASSRDIVYGYTF
TGTGCCAGCAGTAGGGACATAGTTTATGGCTACACCTTC
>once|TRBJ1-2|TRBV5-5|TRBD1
CASSLGPGTGLRYTF
TGTGCCAGCAGCTTGGGCCCCGGGACAGGGTTGCGCTACACCTTC
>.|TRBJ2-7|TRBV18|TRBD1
CASSPQGAGEQYF
TGTGCCAGCTCACCCCAGGGGGCCGGCGAGCAGTACTTC
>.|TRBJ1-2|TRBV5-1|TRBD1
CASSTQGANRDGYTF
TGCGCCAGCAGCACACAGGGGGCAAATCGAGATGGCTACACCTTC
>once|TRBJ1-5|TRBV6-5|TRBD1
CASRQGQGINQPQHF
TGTGCCAGCCGTCAGGGACAGGGAATCAATCAGCCCCAGCATTTT
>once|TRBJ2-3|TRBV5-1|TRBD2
CASSRGHSGGTDTQYF
TGCGCCAGCAGCCGAGGACATAGCGGGGGGACAGATACGCAGTATTTT
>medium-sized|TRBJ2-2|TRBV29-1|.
CSVDLGGFTGELFF
TGCAGCGTTGACCTTGGGGGGTTCACCGGGGAGCTGTTTTTT
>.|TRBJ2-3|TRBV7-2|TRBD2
CASSSSGGGGTDTQYF
TGTGCCAGCAGCTCCTCCGGGGGGGGCGGCACAGATACGCAGTATTTT
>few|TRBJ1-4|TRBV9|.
CASSVGFGRPTNEKLFF
TGTGCCAGCAGCGTAGGGTTCGGGAGACCAACTAATGAAAAACTGTTTTTT
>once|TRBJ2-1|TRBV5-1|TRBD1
CASSFWTGSSRDLGEQFF
TGCGCCAGCAGCTTTTGGACAGGGAGCAGCCGGGACTTAGGCGAGCAGTTCTTC
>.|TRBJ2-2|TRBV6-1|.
CASSEGVGANTGELFF
TGTGCCAGCAGTGAGGGTGTCGGGGCGAACACCGGGGAGCTGTTTTTT
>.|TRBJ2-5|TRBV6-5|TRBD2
CASGVAGAQETQYF
TGTGCCAGCGGAGTAGCGGGGGCCCAAGAGACCCAGTACTTC
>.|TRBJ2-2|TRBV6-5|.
CASSYSITVGNGELFF
TGTGCCAGCAGTTACTCGATTACAGTTGGCAACGGGGAGCTGTTTTTT
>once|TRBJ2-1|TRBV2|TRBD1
CASSPTGDNEQFF
TGTGCCAGCAGCCCAACAGGGGACAATGAGCAGTTCTTC
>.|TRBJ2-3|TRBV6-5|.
CASTTTQGGDTQYF
TGTGCCAGCACTACGACCCAAGGGGGAGATACGCAGTATTTT
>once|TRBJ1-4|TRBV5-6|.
CASSRDMEELFF
TGTGCCAGCAGCCGAGACATGGAGGAACTGTTTTTT
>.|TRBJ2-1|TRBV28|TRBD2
CASTPGRRYNEQFF
TGTGCCAGCACCCCCGGGAGGCGGTACAATGAGCAGTTCTTC